Detailed here is one T cell receptor (beta chain). The data were taken from a study of regulatory T cells in long-lasting Graves disease. The time point was: newly diagnosed GD, antithyroid drugs for less than 3 months. There was RNA extracted from PBMCs, and the TCR library was made from it. Arm-PCR of CDR3 regions and iRepertoire HTBI primers were used to build TCR beta libraries. TCRdb analysed the multiplex PCR reads with MiXCR anew, one entry per CDR3 protein. This table holds 350,000 to 450,000 distinct CDR3 sequences, about 15% found once. The CDR3 has 15 amino acids. Germline assignment: CDR1 SEHNR and CDR2 FQNEAQ (reference sequence). Between the trimmed V and J ends, which lost 1 base and 5 bases, there was a span of 14 bases. This sample also belongs to another study, concerning T cells in Graves' hyperthyroidism and ophthalmopathy. According to that study: Exclusion criteria comprised uncontrolled infection, other autoimmune disease, pregnancy or lactation. Primed by the HTBI set, a first-round RT-PCR was run on the TCR CDR3.

Sequences were derived from peripheral blood mononuclear cells (PBMCs), sampled at new diagnosis, from a patient treated with antithyroid drugs. The rearrangement uses TRBV7-9 and TRBJ1-1, with D perhaps matching TRBD1 (5 bases). This receptor was identified in a woman between 35 and 50 years old with Graves disease. CDR3 bases: TGTGCCAGCAGCTTAGGGGGCAGGGCGGGGACTGAAGCTTTCTTT. Translated, it gives CASSLGGRAGTEAFF. The full variable domain, in which reference TRBV7-9 and TRBJ1-1 provide the parts outside the CDR3, is DTGVSQNPRHKITKRGQNVTFRCDPISEHNRLYWYRQTLGQGPEFLTYFQNEAQLEKSRLLSDRFSAERPKGSFSTLEIQRTEQGDSAMYLCASSLGGRAGTEAFFGQGTRLTVV.